The present T cell receptor beta chain was sequenced within a study of T cells in Graves' hyperthyroidism and ophthalmopathy. Germline CDR1 SGHTS, CDR2 YDEGEE. CDR3 length equals 17 residues. The trim removed 4 bases at V and 4 bases at J, leaving 11 bases unmatched. The source material, RNA transcripts, was used to amplify TCR beta CDR3 regions. A set of HTBI primers served as the primers for a first-round RT-PCR of the TCR CDR3. TCRdb re-derived calls from the multiplex PCR reads in MiXCR, one entry per CDR3 protein. The sample holds 400,000 or so distinct CDR3 sequences, roughly 15% seen once. This clonotype turned up a few times.

The chain joins TRBV5-8 to TRBJ2-2, with 9 bases that match TRBD1. The TCR was taken from a woman aged 25 to 39 with Graves' ophthalmopathy. The sequenced sample was blood. As DNA, the CDR3 is TGTGCCAGCAGCAGAGGACAGGGGCGTCCCGGCACCGGGGAGCTGTTTTTT. Translated: CASSRGQGRPGTGELFF.